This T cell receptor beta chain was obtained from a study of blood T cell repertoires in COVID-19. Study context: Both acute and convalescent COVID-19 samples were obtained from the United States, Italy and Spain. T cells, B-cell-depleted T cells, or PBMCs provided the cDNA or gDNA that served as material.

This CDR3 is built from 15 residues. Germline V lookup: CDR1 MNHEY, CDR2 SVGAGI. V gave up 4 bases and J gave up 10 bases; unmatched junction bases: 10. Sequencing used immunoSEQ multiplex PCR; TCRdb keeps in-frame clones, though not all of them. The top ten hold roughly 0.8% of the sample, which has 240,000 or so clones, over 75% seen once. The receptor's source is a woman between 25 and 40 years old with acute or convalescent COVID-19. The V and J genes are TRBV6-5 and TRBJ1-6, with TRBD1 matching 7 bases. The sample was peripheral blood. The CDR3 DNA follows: TGTGCCAGCAGTTTCGACAGGGCATCACAGTCACCCCTCCACTTT. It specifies CASSFDRASQSPLHF.